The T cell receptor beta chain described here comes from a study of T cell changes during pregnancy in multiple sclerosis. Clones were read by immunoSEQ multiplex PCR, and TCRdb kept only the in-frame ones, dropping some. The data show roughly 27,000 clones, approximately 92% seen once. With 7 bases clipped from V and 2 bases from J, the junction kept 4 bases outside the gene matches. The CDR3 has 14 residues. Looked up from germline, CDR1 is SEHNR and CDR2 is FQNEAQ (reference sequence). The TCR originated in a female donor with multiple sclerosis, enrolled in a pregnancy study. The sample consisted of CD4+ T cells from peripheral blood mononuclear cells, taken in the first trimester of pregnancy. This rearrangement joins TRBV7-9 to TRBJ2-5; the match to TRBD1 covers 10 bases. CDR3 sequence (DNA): TGTGCCAGCAACAGGGACAGGGGACAAGAGACCCAGTACTTC. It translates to CASNRDRGQETQYF.